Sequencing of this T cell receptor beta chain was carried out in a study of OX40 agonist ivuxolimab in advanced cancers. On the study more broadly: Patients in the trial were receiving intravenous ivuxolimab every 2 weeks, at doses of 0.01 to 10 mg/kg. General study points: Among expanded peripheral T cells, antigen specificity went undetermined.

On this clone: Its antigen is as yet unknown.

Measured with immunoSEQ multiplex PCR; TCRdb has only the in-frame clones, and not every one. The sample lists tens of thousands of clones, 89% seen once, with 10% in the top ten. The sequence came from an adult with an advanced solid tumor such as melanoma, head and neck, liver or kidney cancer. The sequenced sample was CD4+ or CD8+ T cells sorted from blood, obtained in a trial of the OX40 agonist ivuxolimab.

The CDR3 DNA follows: TGCGCCAGCAGCTTGGCGTCTGCCATTACGGGGGATACGCAGTATTTT. Its translation: CASSLASAITGDTQYF. This chain uses TRBV5-1 with TRBJ2-3; D is perhaps TRBD2 (5 bases). With 0 bases removed from V and 6 bases from J, the gap between germline ends came to 17 bases. Germline loops: CDR1 SGHRS, CDR2 YFSETQ. CDR3 length: 16 residues.